This entry is about one T cell receptor beta chain. Its antigen is not known. The sample belongs to a study of T cells after yellow fever vaccination. Overall study results and limits: A weaker but faster secondary response was observed, peaking on day 5 versus 15. Detected again after the booster were most primary-vaccination clones, at roughly 95% CD4 and more than 70% CD8.

The V and J ends lost 7 bases and 3 bases respectively, with 17 bases between them. The CDR3 is 15 amino acids. TCRdb fed the 5' RACE reads into MiXCR, producing one record per CDR3 protein. The repertoire holds some 300,000 distinct CDR3 sequences, with approximately 10% as singletons. This sequence was found in a man between 18 and 29 years old who received the YFV17D yellow fever vaccine. Sample: CD4+ T cells sorted from PBMCs, taken 5 days after the yellow fever booster vaccination. The J gene is TRBJ2-3, the V gene TRBV12-3 or TRBV12-4; no clear D. In DNA form, the CDR3 reads TGTGCCAGCACCCTGACTCTGGGTGGGACAGATACGCAGTATTTT. Translating gives CASTLTLGGTDTQYF.